This is a list of T cell receptor beta chains from one sample in a study of T cells expressing NK-cell markers. Each CDR3 protein gets one entry in TCRdb, which reprocessed the 5' RACE reads and gives no DNA. This sample's table reports about 260,000 distinct CDR3 sequences. The specimen sequenced was blood T cells: a sorted CD56 or NKG2C T cell subset, CD4+ or CD8+ T cells, or bulk PBMC T cells (not recorded which). The receptors come from a woman between 18 and 70 years old in good health. The CDR3 runs from the conserved cysteine through the conserved F or W.

len: 15
j_gene: TRBJ2-3
v_gene: TRBV6-2/TRBV6-3
CDR3aa: CALLYAGGGTDTQYF

len: 12
j_gene: TRBJ1-2
v_gene: TRBV3-1
CDR3aa: CASSQEGGGYTF

len: 17
j_gene: TRBJ2-1
v_gene: TRBV7-2
CDR3aa: CASSLRRRIDSYNEQFF

len: 14
j_gene: TRBJ2-1
v_gene: TRBV6-1
CDR3aa: CAAGRGLSYNEQFF

len: 14
j_gene: TRBJ2-5
v_gene: TRBV12-3/TRBV12-4
CDR3aa: CASSFGRAGETQYF

len: 13
j_gene: TRBJ2-3
v_gene: TRBV12-3/TRBV12-4
CDR3aa: CASKLSLLDTQYF

len: 14
j_gene: TRBJ2-3
v_gene: TRBV20-1
CDR3aa: CSAPQAGRTDTQYF

len: 11
j_gene: TRBJ1-1
v_gene: TRBV10-3
CDR3aa: CAISRGTEAFF

len: 13
j_gene: TRBJ1-1
v_gene: TRBV6-1
CDR3aa: CASTSQRSTEAFF

len: 16
j_gene: TRBJ1-1
v_gene: TRBV15
CDR3aa: CATSSPLGRKNTEAFF

len: 14
j_gene: TRBJ2-5
v_gene: TRBV12-3/TRBV12-4
CDR3aa: CASSLNRVGETQYF

len: 15
j_gene: TRBJ2-1
v_gene: TRBV6-4
CDR3aa: CASSDWDRPYNEQFF

len: 15
j_gene: TRBJ2-2
v_gene: TRBV5-1
CDR3aa: CASSLAATATGELFF

len: 15
j_gene: TRBJ2-1
v_gene: TRBV30
CDR3aa: CAWRKSGGSYNEQFF

len: 13
j_gene: TRBJ1-4
v_gene: TRBV18
CDR3aa: CASSRGTNEKLFF

len: 12
j_gene: TRBJ1-1
v_gene: TRBV29-1
CDR3aa: CSVRGTANEAFF

len: 15
j_gene: TRBJ2-3
v_gene: TRBV6-1
CDR3aa: CASKGSGGQRGTQYF

len: 11
j_gene: TRBJ1-2
v_gene: TRBV29-1
CDR3aa: CSVDRIYGYTF

len: 13
j_gene: TRBJ1-5
v_gene: TRBV7-3
CDR3aa: CASSPSIDQPQHF

len: 16
j_gene: TRBJ2-3
v_gene: TRBV12-3/TRBV12-4
CDR3aa: CASSLGLQGRTDTQYF